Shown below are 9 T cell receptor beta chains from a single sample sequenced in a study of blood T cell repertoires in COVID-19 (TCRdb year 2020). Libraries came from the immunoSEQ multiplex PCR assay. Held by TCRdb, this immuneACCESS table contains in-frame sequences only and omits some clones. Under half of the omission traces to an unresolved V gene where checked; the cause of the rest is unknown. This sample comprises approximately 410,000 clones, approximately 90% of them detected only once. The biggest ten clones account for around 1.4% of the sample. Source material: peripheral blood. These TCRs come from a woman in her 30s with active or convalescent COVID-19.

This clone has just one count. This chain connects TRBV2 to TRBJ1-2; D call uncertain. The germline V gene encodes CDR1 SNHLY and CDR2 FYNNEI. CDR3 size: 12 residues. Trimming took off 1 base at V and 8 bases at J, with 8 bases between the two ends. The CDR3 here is CASSEDTPGYTF. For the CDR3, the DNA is TGTGCCAGCAGTGAAGACACGCCCGGCTACACCTTC. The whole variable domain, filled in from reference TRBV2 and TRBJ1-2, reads EPEVTQTPSHQVTQMGQEVILRCVPISNHLYFYWYRQILGQKVEFLVSFYNNEISEKSEIFDDQFSVERPDGSNFTLKIRSTKLEDSAMYFCASSEDTPGYTFGSGTRLTVV.

The CDR3 reads CASRTEAGTEAFF. DNA for the CDR3: TGCGCCAGCCGAACGGAGGCTGGCACTGAAGCTTTCTTT. This rearrangement joins TRBV5-1 to TRBJ1-1; D remains ambiguous. V was trimmed by 7 bases and J by 4 bases, leaving 14 bases between them. The CDR3 sequence is 13 residues long. Looked up from germline, CDR1 is SGHRS and CDR2 is YFSETQ.

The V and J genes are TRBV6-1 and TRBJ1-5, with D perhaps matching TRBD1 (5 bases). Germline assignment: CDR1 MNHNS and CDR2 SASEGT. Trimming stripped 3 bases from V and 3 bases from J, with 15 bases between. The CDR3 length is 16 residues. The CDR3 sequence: CASSDREGVINQPQHF. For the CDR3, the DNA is TGTGCCAGCAGTGACAGGGAAGGGGTTATCAATCAGCCCCAGCATTTT.

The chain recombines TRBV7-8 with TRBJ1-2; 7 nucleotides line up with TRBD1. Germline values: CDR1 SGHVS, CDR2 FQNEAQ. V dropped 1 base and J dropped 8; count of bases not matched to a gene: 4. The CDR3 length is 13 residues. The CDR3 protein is CASSLGQGLGYTF. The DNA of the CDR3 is TGTGCCAGCAGCTTAGGACAGGGTTTAGGCTACACCTTC. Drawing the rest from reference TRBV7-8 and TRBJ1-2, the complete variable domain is GAGVSQSPRYKVAKRGQDVALRCDPISGHVSLFWYQQALGQGPEFLTYFQNEAQLDKSGLPSDRFFAERPEGSVSTLKIQRTQQEDSAVYLCASSLGQGLGYTFGSGTRLTVV.

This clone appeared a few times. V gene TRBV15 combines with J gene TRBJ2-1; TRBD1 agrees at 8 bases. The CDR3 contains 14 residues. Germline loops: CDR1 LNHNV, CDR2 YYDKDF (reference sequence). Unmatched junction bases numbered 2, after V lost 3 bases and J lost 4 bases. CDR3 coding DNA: TGTGCCACCAGCAGGGGACAGGAATACAATGAGCAGTTCTTC. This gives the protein CATSRGQEYNEQFF.

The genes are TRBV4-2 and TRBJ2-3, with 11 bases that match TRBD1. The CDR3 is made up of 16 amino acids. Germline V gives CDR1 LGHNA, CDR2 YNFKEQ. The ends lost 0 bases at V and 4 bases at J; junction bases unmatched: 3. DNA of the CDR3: TGTGCCAGCAGCCAAGACGGGACAGGGGGTTCAGATACGCAGTATTTT. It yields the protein CASSQDGTGGSDTQYF.

In DNA form, the CDR3 reads TGTGCCAGCAGCCAAGATGGGGGACTAGCTGTAGATGAGCAGTTCTTC. Its protein product is CASSQDGGLAVDEQFF. J is TRBJ2-1 and V is TRBV3-1 (or the pseudogene TRBV3-2), with 9 bases fitting TRBD2. V lost 0 bases and J lost 8; bases outside the gene matches: 8. Germline V gene lookup returns CDR1 LGHDT and CDR2 YNNKEL (reference sequence). CDR3 size: 16 residues.

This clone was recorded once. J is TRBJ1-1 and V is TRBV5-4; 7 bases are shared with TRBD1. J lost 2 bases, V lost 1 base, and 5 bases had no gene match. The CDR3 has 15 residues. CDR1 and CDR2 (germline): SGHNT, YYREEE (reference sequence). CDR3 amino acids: CASSLFDRDNTEAFF. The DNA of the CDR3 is TGTGCCAGCAGCTTGTTTGACAGGGACAACACTGAAGCTTTCTTT.

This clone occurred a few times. The chain's CDR3 is CSVSPGGLNEKLFF. The DNA for the CDR3 is TGCAGCGTTTCCCCGGGAGGGCTTAATGAAAAACTGTTTTTT. The V and J genes are TRBV29-1 and TRBJ1-4; unclear D gene. V was clipped by 5 bases and J by 4 bases, with 14 bases between them. Germline CDR1 reads SQVTM; CDR2 reads ANQGSEA. The CDR3 sequence is 14 residues long.